The clone carrying this TCR beta chain was picked up many times. What it recognizes is unknown. RNA transcripts gave rise to amplified TCR beta CDR3 regions. The HTBI primer set served for first-round RT-PCR of the TCR CDR3. TCRdb itself ran the multiplex PCR reads through MiXCR, one entry per CDR3 protein. The sample holds 300,000 to 400,000 distinct CDR3 sequences, about 18% seen once. Germline CDR1 SQVTM, CDR2 ANQGSEA. CDR3 length: 13 amino acids. Trimming cost V 7 bases and J 1 base, with 13 bases left between them. The data belong to a study of T cells in Graves' hyperthyroidism and ophthalmopathy. Study results and caveats: Ophthalmopathy cases were set apart from stable hyperthyroidism by a 13 V-J model. Before onset, by a median of approximately 6.8 months, the model predicted ophthalmopathy.

Sequenced: blood. V usage is TRBV29-1 and J usage is TRBJ1-1; D gene unclear. The source is a woman aged 45-65 years with Graves' hyperthyroidism. CDR3 sequence reads: CSDRDGENTEAFF. DNA of the CDR3: TGCAGCGATCGAGACGGGGAGAACACTGAAGCTTTCTTT.